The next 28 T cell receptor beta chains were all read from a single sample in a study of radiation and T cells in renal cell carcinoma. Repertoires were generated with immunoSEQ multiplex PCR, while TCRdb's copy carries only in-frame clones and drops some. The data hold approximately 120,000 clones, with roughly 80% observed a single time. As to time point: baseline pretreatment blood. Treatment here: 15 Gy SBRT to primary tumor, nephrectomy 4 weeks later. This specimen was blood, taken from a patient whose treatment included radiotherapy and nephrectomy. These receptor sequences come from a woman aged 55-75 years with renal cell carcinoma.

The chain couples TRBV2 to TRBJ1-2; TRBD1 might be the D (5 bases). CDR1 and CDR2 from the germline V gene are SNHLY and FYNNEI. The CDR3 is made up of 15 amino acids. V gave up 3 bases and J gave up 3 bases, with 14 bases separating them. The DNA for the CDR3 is TGTGCCAGCAGTGAGCGGCGGGGCCTTGACTATGGCTACACCTTC. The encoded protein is CASSERRGLDYGYTF.

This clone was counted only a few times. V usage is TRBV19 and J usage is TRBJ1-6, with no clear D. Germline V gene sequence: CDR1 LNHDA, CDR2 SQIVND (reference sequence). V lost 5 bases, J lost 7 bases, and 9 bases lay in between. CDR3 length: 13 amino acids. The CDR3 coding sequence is TGTGCCAGTAGTCCGGGAGGGAATTCACCCCTCCACTTT. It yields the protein CASSPGGNSPLHF.

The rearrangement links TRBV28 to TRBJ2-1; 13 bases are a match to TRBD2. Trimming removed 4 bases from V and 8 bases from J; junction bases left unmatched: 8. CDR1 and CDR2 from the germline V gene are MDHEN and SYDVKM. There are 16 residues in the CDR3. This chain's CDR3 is CASSSSGLAGEDEQFF. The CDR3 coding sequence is TGTGCCAGCAGTTCTTCCGGACTAGCGGGAGAGGATGAGCAGTTCTTC.

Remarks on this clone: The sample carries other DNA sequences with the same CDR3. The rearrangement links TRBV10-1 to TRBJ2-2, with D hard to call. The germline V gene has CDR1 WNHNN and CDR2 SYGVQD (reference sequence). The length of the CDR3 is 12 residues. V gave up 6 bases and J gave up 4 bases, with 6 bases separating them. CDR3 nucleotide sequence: TGCGCCAGCAGCCTTGGCACCGGGGAGCTGTTTTTT. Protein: CASSLGTGELFF.

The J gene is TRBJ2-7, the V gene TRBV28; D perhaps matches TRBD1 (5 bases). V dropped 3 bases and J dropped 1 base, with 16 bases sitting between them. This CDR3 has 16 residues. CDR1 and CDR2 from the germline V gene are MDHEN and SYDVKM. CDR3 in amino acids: CASSLMGQIGSYEQYF. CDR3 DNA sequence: TGTGCCAGCAGTTTGATGGGGCAGATAGGATCCTACGAGCAGTACTTC.

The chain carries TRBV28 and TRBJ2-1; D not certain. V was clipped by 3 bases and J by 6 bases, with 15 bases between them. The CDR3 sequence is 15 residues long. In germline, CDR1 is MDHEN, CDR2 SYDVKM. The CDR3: CASSLHPGPGNEQFF. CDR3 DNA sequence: TGTGCCAGCAGTTTGCACCCGGGTCCCGGCAATGAGCAGTTCTTC.

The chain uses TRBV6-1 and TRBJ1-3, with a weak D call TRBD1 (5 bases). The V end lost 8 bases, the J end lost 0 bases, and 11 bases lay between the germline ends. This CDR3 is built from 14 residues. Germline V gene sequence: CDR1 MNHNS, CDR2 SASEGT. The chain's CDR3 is CASAVGLSGNTIYF. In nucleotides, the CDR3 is TGTGCCAGCGCGGTGGGACTCTCTGGAAACACCATATATTTT.

The CDR3 sequence: CASSFEGGVETQYF. For the CDR3, the DNA is TGCGCCAGCAGCTTCGAAGGGGGCGTTGAGACCCAGTACTTC. The chain uses TRBV5-1 and TRBJ2-5, with TRBD1 identical over 7 bases. CDR1 and CDR2 from the germline V gene are SGHRS and YFSETQ. This CDR3 contains 14 residues. J was trimmed by 5 bases and V by 2 bases; bases with no gene match: 6. The entire variable domain, with the rest obtained from reference TRBV5-1 and TRBJ2-5, is as follows: KAGVTQTPRYLIKTRGQQVTLSCSPISGHRSVSWYQQTPGQGLQFLFEYFSETQRNKGNFPGRFSGRQFSNSRSEMNVSTLELGDSALYLCASSFEGGVETQYFGPGTRLLVL.

The CDR3 reads CASSIFDLGGNQPQHF. The CDR3 nucleotides are TGTGCCAGTAGTATATTCGATCTTGGGGGCAATCAGCCCCAGCATTTT. This chain joins TRBV19 and TRBJ1-5; D gene unclear. The V gene lost 2 bases and the J gene lost 2 bases, with 13 bases spanning the gap. CDR1 is LNHDA, CDR2 SQIVND, per germline (reference sequence). This CDR3 has 16 residues.

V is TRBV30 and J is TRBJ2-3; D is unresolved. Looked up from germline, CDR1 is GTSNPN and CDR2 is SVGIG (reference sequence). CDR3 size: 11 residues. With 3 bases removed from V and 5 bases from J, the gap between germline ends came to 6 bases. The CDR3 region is CAWRAVDTQYF. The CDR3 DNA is TGTGCCTGGAGGGCGGTAGATACGCAGTATTTT.

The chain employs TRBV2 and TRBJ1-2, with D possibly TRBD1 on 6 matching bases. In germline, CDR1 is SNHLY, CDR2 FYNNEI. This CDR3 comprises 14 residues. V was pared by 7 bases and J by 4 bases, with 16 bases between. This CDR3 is CASTPGHLIYGYTF. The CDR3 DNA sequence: TGTGCCAGCACCCCGGGACACCTCATCTATGGCTACACCTTC.

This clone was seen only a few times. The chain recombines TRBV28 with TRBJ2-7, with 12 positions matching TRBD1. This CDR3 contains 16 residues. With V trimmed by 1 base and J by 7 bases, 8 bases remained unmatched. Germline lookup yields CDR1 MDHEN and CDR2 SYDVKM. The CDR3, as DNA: TGTGCCAGCAGTTTATCGGGACAGGGGGCTCACTGGGAGCAGTACTTC. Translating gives CASSLSGQGAHWEQYF.

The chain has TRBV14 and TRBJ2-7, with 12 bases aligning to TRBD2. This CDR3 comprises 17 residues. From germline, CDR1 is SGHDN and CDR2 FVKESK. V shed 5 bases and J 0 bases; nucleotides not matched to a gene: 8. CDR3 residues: CASSYGLAGGLSYEQYF. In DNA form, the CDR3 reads TGTGCCAGCAGCTACGGCCTAGCGGGGGGGCTCTCCTACGAGCAGTACTTC.

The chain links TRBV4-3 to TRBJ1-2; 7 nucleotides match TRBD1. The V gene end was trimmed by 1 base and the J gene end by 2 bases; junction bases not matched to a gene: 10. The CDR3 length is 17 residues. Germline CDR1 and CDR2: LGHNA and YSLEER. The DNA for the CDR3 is TGCGCCAGCAGCCAAGTCCCCGACAGGGCCTTAAACTATGGCTACACCTTC. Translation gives CASSQVPDRALNYGYTF.

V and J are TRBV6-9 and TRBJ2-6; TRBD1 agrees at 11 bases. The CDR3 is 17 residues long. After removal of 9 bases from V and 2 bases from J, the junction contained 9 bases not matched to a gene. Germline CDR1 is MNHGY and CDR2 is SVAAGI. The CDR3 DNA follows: TGTGCCAGATCCCCCGGGACAGGGGGTACTGGGGCCAACGTCCTGACTTTC. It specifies CARSPGTGGTGANVLTF.

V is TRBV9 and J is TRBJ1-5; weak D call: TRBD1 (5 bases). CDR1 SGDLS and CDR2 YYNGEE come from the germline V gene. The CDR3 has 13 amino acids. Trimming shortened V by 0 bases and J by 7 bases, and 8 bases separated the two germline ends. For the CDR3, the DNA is TGTGCCAGCAGCGTAGGGGGACTACAGCCCCAGCATTTT. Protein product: CASSVGGLQPQHF.

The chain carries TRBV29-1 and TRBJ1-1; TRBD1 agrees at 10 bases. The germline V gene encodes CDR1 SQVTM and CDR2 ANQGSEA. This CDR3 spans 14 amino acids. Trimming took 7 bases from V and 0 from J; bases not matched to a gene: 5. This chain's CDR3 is CSGGQGYLNTEAFF. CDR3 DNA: TGCAGCGGGGGACAGGGGTATTTGAACACTGAAGCTTTCTTT.

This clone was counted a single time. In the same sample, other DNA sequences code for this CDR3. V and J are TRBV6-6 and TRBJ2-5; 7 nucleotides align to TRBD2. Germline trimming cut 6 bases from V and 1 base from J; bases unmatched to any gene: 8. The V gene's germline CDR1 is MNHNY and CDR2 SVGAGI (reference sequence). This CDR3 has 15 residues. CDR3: CASSWTSGGQETQYF. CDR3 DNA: TGTGCCAGCAGCTGGACTAGTGGGGGCCAAGAGACCCAGTACTTC.

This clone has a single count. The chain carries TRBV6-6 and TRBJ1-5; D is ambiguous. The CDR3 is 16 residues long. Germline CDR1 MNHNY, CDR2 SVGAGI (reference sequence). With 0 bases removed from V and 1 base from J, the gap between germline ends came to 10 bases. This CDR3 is CASSYSNKGSNQPQHF. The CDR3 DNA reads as TGTGCCAGCAGTTACTCGAATAAAGGAAGCAATCAGCCCCAGCATTTT.

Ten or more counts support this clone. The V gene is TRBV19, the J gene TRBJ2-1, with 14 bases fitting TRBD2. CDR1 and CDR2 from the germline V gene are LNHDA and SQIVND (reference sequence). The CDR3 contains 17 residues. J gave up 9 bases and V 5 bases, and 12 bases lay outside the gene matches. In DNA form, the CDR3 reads TGTGCCAGTAGTGGGGGACTAGCGGGAGCCGATCGGTCTGAGCAGTTCTTC. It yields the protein CASSGGLAGADRSEQFF.

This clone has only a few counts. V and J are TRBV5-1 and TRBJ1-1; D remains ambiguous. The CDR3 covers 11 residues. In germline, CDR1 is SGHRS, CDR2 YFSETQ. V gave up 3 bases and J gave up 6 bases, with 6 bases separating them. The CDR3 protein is CASSYGSEAFF. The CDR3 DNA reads TGCGCCAGCAGCTATGGGTCTGAAGCTTTCTTT.

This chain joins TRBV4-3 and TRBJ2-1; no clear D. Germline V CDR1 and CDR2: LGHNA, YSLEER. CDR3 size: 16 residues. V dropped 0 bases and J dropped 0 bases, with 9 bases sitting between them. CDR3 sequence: CASSQDLRSSYNEQFF. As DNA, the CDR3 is TGCGCCAGCAGCCAAGACCTGAGGAGCTCCTACAATGAGCAGTTCTTC.

CDR3 residues: CASSPAGTDLYEQYF. The CDR3 DNA reads TGTGCCAGCAGTCCAGCCGGGACTGATCTTTACGAGCAGTACTTC. This chain links TRBV28 with TRBJ2-7; D may be TRBD2 (6 bases). Deletions cut 5 bases from V and 4 bases from J, with 18 bases between. The CDR3 has 15 residues. From germline, CDR1 is MDHEN and CDR2 SYDVKM.

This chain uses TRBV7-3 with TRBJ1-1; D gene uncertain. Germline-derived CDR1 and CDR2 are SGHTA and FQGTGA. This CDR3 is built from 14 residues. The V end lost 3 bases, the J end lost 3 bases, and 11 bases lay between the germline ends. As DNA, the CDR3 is TGTGCCAGCAGCTTGACATTTGAGGACACTGAAGCTTTCTTT. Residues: CASSLTFEDTEAFF.

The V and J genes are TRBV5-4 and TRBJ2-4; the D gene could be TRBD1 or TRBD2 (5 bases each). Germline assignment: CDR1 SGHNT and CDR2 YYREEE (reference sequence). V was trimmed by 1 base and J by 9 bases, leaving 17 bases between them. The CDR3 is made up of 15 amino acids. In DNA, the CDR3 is TGTGCCAGCAGCTTGCCCCAGGGAGCGATGAGCATTCAGTACTTC. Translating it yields CASSLPQGAMSIQYF.

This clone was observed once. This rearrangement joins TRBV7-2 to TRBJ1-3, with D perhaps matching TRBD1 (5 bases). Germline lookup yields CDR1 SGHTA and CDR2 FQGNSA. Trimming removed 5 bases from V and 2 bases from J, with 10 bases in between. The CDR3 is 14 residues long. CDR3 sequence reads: CASSPGTTGNTIYF. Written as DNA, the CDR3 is TGTGCCAGCAGCCCCGGGACGACTGGAAACACCATATATTTT.

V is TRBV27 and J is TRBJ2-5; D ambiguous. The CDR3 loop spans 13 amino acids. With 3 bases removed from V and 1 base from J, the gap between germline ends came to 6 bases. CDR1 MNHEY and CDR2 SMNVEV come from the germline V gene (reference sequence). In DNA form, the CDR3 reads TGTGCCAGCAGTTTGGGATTCCAAGAGACCCAGTACTTC. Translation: CASSLGFQETQYF.

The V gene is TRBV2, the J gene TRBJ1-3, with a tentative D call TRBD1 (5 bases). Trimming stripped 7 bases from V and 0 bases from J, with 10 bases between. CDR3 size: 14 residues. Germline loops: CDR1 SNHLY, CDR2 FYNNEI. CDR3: CASTDSNSGNTIYF. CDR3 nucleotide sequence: TGTGCCAGCACCGACAGTAACTCTGGAAACACCATATATTTT.